The sequence of this T cell receptor beta chain was determined in a study of cytomegalovirus exposure and HLA in healthy donors. Trimming removed 1 base at V and 2 bases at J, with 21 bases between. The CDR3 has 18 residues. The germline CDR1 and CDR2 sequences are MDHEN and SYDVKM. PCR amplification relied on 60 Vbeta primers (plus 13 Jbeta primers). Using immunoSEQ multiplex PCR, the repertoire was profiled, and TCRdb retains in-frame clones only, with some absent. The sample lists approximately 88,000 clones, 76% seen once, with 1.3% to 1.5% in the top ten. This rearrangement joins TRBV28 to TRBJ2-7, with D possibly matching TRBD2 (7 bases). Sequencing used PBMCs. The clonotype originates from a male donor in good health and CMV-seronegative. The DNA for the CDR3 is TGTGCCAGCAGTTTATTTGGGTGGGGGGGCGCGCGAACCTACGAGCAGTACTTC. This translates into CASSLFGWGGARTYEQYF. The full variable domain, in which reference TRBV28 and TRBJ2-7 provide the parts outside the CDR3, is DVKVTQSSRYLVKRTGEKVFLECVQDMDHENMFWYRQDPGLGLRLIYFSYDVKMKEKGDIPEGYSVSREKKERFSLILESASTNQTSMYLCASSLFGWGGARTYEQYFGPGTRLTVT.